The 21 T cell receptor beta chains listed next were all sequenced from one sample in a study of T-cell memory formation after mild COVID-19. Each CDR3 protein gets one entry after TCRdb re-called the 5' RACE reads with MiXCR. The table shows 200,000 to 300,000 distinct CDR3 sequences, with roughly 10% occurring only once. The sequencing sample was made of PBMCs or a T cell subset sorted from them (not recorded which). Receptor source: a man between 18 and 29 years old who had mild COVID-19 (a few samples of this study predate the infection). Cell type and time point are not known.

This clonotype was observed a handful of times. The V and J genes are TRBV20-1 and TRBJ2-7; 9 positions agree with TRBD2. J gave up 6 bases and V 2 bases, and 8 bases lay outside the gene matches. CDR3 length: 14 amino acids. Germline CDR1 reads DFQATT; CDR2 reads SNEGSKA (reference sequence). This CDR3 reads CSARPAGGLGEQYF. The CDR3 coding sequence is TGCAGTGCTAGACCGGCGGGGGGGCTTGGCGAGCAGTACTTC.

This clonotype was counted at least ten times. The chain has TRBV5-1 and TRBJ2-2; a possible D gene is TRBD2 (6 bases). CDR3 size: 13 residues. Germline assignment: CDR1 SGHRS and CDR2 YFSETQ. Between the trimmed V and J ends, which lost 3 bases and 4 bases, there was a span of 7 bases. The CDR3 DNA reads as TGCGCCAGCAGCTCGACTAGCACCGGGGAGCTGTTTTTT. This codes for CASSSTSTGELFF.

J is TRBJ1-1 and V is TRBV29-1; D is undetermined. Between the trimmed V and J ends, which lost 4 bases and 0 bases, there was a span of 12 bases. This CDR3 has 14 amino acids. Germline V gene data show CDR1 as SQVTM and CDR2 as ANQGSEA. The CDR3, as DNA: TGCAGCGTTGTGTCTCCGGGGATGAACACTGAAGCTTTCTTT. Protein sequence: CSVVSPGMNTEAFF.

This clonotype has ten or more counts. The rearrangement links TRBV7-6 to TRBJ1-2; D is uncertain. The CDR3 loop spans 13 amino acids. Germline V gene lookup returns CDR1 SGHVS and CDR2 FNYEAQ. The V end lost 3 bases, the J end lost 2 bases, and 7 bases lay between the germline ends. This CDR3 is CASSLEGNYGYTF. The DNA of the CDR3 is TGTGCCAGCAGCTTGGAAGGCAACTATGGCTACACCTTC.

There are a few counts of this clonotype. V and J are TRBV2 and TRBJ1-6; no reliable D call. Per the germline V gene, CDR1 is SNHLY and CDR2 is FYNNEI. This CDR3 has 14 amino acids. V was trimmed by 6 bases and J by 8 bases, leaving 14 bases between them. The CDR3 region has the DNA TGTGCCAGCAGCGGCCCCCCATCGGATTCACCCCTCCACTTT. As protein: CASSGPPSDSPLHF.

The chain carries TRBV20-1 and TRBJ1-1, with 9 bases fitting TRBD1. The CDR3 totals 12 residues. Trimming at V came to 6 bases and at J to 5 bases, leaving 4 bases not matched to a gene. Germline CDR1 and CDR2: DFQATT and SNEGSKA (reference sequence). CDR3 in DNA: TGCAGTGCCGGGACAGGGCAAACTGAAGCTTTCTTT. Protein sequence: CSAGTGQTEAFF.

Only a few counts were recorded for this clonotype. This chain links TRBV4-3 with TRBJ2-5; a weak D match, TRBD2 (5 bases). Trimming stripped 1 base from V and 4 bases from J, with 13 bases between. Germline V gene sequence: CDR1 LGHNA, CDR2 YSLEER. The CDR3 spans 15 residues. The CDR3 DNA is TGCGCCAGCAGCCAAGGAGTCGCCGGGGTAGAGACCCAGTACTTC. Amino acids: CASSQGVAGVETQYF.

The genes are TRBV7-2 and TRBJ2-5; D call uncertain. Germline V gene lookup returns CDR1 SGHTA and CDR2 FQGNSA. The CDR3 spans 14 residues. The ends were cut back, 3 bases at V and 4 bases at J, with 12 bases in the middle. For the CDR3, the DNA is TGTGCCAGCAGCTTTGGACCCAAGGGAGAGACCCAGTACTTC. Translating it yields CASSFGPKGETQYF.

This clonotype has a handful of counts. The chain uses TRBV6-5 and TRBJ1-2; 7 bases are a match to TRBD1. Germline CDR1 reads MNHEY; CDR2 reads SVGAGI. The V gene end was trimmed by 6 bases and the J gene end by 1 base; junction bases not matched to a gene: 8. The CDR3 is 15 amino acids. CDR3 in amino acids: CASRTTGQNNYGYTF. The CDR3 coding sequence is TGTGCCAGCAGGACAACGGGACAGAATAACTATGGCTACACCTTC.

This clonotype was recorded many times. This sequence joins TRBV11-2 and TRBJ2-3; D gene uncertain. The V gene lost 2 bases and the J gene lost 3 bases, with 12 bases spanning the gap. Germline CDR1 SGHAT, CDR2 FQNNGV. This CDR3 spans 15 amino acids. CDR3 nucleotide sequence: TGTGCCAGCAGCTTATTGCTAGAGAGTACAGATACGCAGTATTTT. Translated, it gives CASSLLLESTDTQYF. Full variable domain (missing parts from reference TRBV11-2 and TRBJ2-3): EAGVAQSPRYKIIEKRQSVAFWCNPISGHATLYWYQQILGQGPKLLIQFQNNGVVDDSQLPKDRFSAERLKGVDSTLKIQPAKLEDSAVYLCASSLLLESTDTQYFGPGTRLTVL.

Many counts were recorded for this clonotype. This chain connects TRBV7-2 to TRBJ2-2; D call uncertain. V was cut by 5 bases and J by 4 bases, with 2 bases left in between. The CDR3 has 11 amino acids. Germline V lookup: CDR1 SGHTA, CDR2 FQGNSA. In DNA, the CDR3 is TGTGCCAGCAGCACCACCGGGGAGCTGTTTTTT. This translates into CASSTTGELFF. Based on the CDR3 plus reference TRBV7-2 and TRBJ2-2, the full variable domain is GAGVSQSPSNKVTEKGKDVELRCDPISGHTALYWYRQSLGQGLEFLIYFQGNSAPDKSGLPSDRFSAERTGGSVSTLTIQRTQQEDSAVYLCASSTTGELFFGEGSRLTVL.

This clonotype showed up many times. CDR3 DNA: TGTGCCAGCAGCTCTAGCCGGGGGTGGACTGAAGCTTTCTTT. Its translation is CASSSSRGWTEAFF. The chain couples TRBV7-8 to TRBJ1-1, with a weak D call TRBD1 (5 bases). V dropped 4 bases and J dropped 5 bases, with 14 bases sitting between them. Germline values: CDR1 SGHVS, CDR2 FQNEAQ. CDR3 length equals 14 residues. Variable domain in full (rest from reference TRBV7-8 and TRBJ1-1): GAGVSQSPRYKVAKRGQDVALRCDPISGHVSLFWYQQALGQGPEFLTYFQNEAQLDKSGLPSDRFFAERPEGSVSTLKIQRTQQEDSAVYLCASSSSRGWTEAFFGQGTRLTVV.

The CDR3 sequence: CASSQVERGVYNEQFF. CDR3 bases: TGTGCCAGCAGCCAAGTCGAGCGGGGGGTGTACAATGAGCAGTTCTTC. The V gene is TRBV14, the J gene TRBJ2-1; 9 nucleotides agree with TRBD2. V was clipped by 1 base and J by 4 bases; unmatched bases: 5. The CDR3 sequence is 16 residues long. Per germline, CDR1 SGHDN and CDR2 FVKESK.

The rearrangement joins TRBV4-2 to TRBJ2-5, with D perhaps given as TRBD1 or TRBD2 (5 bases each). V lost 4 bases to trimming and J lost 1 base, with 13 bases between them. The CDR3 length is 15 residues. CDR1 is LGHNA, CDR2 YNFKEQ, per germline. The CDR3 coding sequence is TGTGCCAGCAGCCGTCTCCGGGACGCCCAAGAGACCCAGTACTTC. It codes for CASSRLRDAQETQYF.

In its sample, this clonotype was seen a few times. The chain employs TRBV9 and TRBJ2-3, with D perhaps given as TRBD1 or TRBD2 (5 bases each). Trimming stripped 3 bases from V and 4 bases from J, with 18 bases between. The CDR3 sequence is 16 residues long. Germline-derived CDR1 and CDR2 are SGDLS and YYNGEE. The CDR3 region is CASSAYGALGPDTQYF. CDR3 in DNA: TGTGCCAGCAGCGCCTACGGGGCCCTGGGGCCAGATACGCAGTATTTT.

The V call is TRBV7-2, the J call TRBJ1-2; D perhaps matches TRBD1 (5 bases). The CDR3 is 15 residues long. Germline V gene sequence: CDR1 SGHTA, CDR2 FQGNSA. V was shortened by 0 bases and J by 7 bases, with 15 bases between the two germline ends. DNA for the CDR3: TGTGCCAGCAGCTTAGCATGGGGGGACCTCTCTGGCTACACCTTC. This sequence encodes CASSLAWGDLSGYTF.

The chain uses TRBV20-1 and TRBJ1-4, with D possibly matching TRBD1 (6 bases). Germline lookup yields CDR1 DFQATT and CDR2 SNEGSKA (reference sequence). Between the trimmed V and J ends, which lost 6 bases and 1 base, there was a span of 12 bases. The CDR3 extends over 14 amino acids. CDR3 region: CSAGPRGTNEKLFF. The CDR3 coding sequence is TGCAGTGCGGGACCCAGGGGAACTAATGAAAAACTGTTTTTT.

This clonotype was picked up many times. For the CDR3, the DNA is TGTGCCAGCAGCCAGGCACCATTCGGATATCAGCCCCAGCATTTT. Translated, it gives CASSQAPFGYQPQHF. The J gene is TRBJ1-5, the V gene TRBV3-1; the D is unclear. The germline gives CDR1 LGHDT, CDR2 YNNKEL (reference sequence). Trimming took 3 bases from V and 5 from J, leaving 14 bases between them. The CDR3 has 15 residues.

This clonotype was counted only a few times. The chain couples TRBV29-1 to TRBJ2-5; D unresolved. V lost 4 bases and J lost 5, with 11 bases in between. The CDR3 runs 12 residues. Germline V lookup: CDR1 SQVTM, CDR2 ANQGSEA. For the CDR3, the DNA is TGCAGCGTTGCTGTAACGGAGGAGACCCAGTACTTC. Its translation: CSVAVTEETQYF.

This clonotype appeared many times. The chain couples TRBV14 to TRBJ1-2; possible D gene TRBD1, 5 bases. Trimming removed 3 bases from V and 5 bases from J, with 19 bases in between. CDR1 is SGHDN, CDR2 FVKESK, per germline. CDR3 size: 16 residues. The CDR3 nucleotides are TGTGCCAGCAGCCATACTCTCGGGGGATCCAGTTATGGCTACACCTTC. Encoded protein: CASSHTLGGSSYGYTF.

The chain carries TRBV3-1 and TRBJ1-2; 11 bases align to TRBD1. This CDR3 region has 19 residues. The germline gives CDR1 LGHDT, CDR2 YNNKEL (reference sequence). Trimming took 4 bases from V and 5 from J; bases not matched to a gene: 18. The CDR3 sequence: CASSLTTGTGGSHGYGYTF. The CDR3 DNA reads TGTGCCAGCAGCCTGACAACCGGGACAGGGGGTAGCCATGGTTATGGCTACACCTTC.